The 14 T cell receptor beta chains presented below share a single source sample, sequenced in a study of cytomegalovirus exposure and HLA in healthy donors. In the PCR, 60 Vbeta and 13 Jbeta primers were used. This table comes from immunoSEQ multiplex PCR, and its TCRdb copy is limited to in-frame clones, with some not included. The sample has 200,000 or so clones, 82% seen once; the top ten hold approximately 0.092%. What was sequenced was PBMCs. These receptors were taken from a boy under 10 years old in good health and CMV-seronegative.

In regard to this clone: The sample holds other DNA sequences that translate to the same CDR3. This rearrangement joins TRBV7-9 to TRBJ1-5, with TRBD1 as a possible D gene (6 bases). V was cut by 5 bases and J by 7 bases, with 9 bases left in between. The CDR3 has 12 residues. Germline V lookup: CDR1 SEHNR, CDR2 FQNEAQ (reference sequence). The CDR3 sequence is CASSPGDQPQHF. Here the CDR3 DNA reads TGTGCCAGCAGCCCAGGGGACCAGCCCCAGCATTTT.

This clone was found a few times. This chain joins TRBV6-5 and TRBJ1-2; 10 nucleotides align to TRBD1. J gave up 3 bases and V 0 bases, and 1 base lay outside the gene matches. The CDR3 contains 15 residues. The germline V gene has CDR1 MNHEY and CDR2 SVGAGI. The DNA for the CDR3 is TGTGCCAGCAGTTACTCAGGGACAGGGGACTATGGCTACACCTTC. It specifies CASSYSGTGDYGYTF.

The rearrangement links TRBV29-1 to TRBJ2-3; D is uncertain. The CDR3 is 12 residues long. Germline CDR1 SQVTM, CDR2 ANQGSEA. V lost 4 bases and J lost 2, with 7 bases in between. The CDR3 is CSVVTNTDTQYF. As DNA, the CDR3 is TGCAGCGTTGTGACAAACACAGATACGCAGTATTTT.

The V gene is TRBV7-2, the J gene TRBJ2-1; TRBD1 matches 9 bases. From germline, CDR1 is SGHTA and CDR2 FQGNSA. The CDR3 covers 12 residues. J gave up 14 bases and V 5 bases, and 7 bases lay outside the gene matches. CDR3 DNA sequence: TGTGCCAGCAGCATACTGGACAGGGGTAAGTTCTTC. Its translation: CASSILDRGKFF.

This clone was counted once. It is unclear where the CDR3 begins or ends on the DNA, so no DNA is shown, and the CDR3 is as TCRdb lists it. The gene calls are TRBV9 and TRBJ2-3; TRBD2 is the table's D call and was not checked against the DNA. The CDR3 region is 18 residues in length, termini included. Germline CDR1 reads SGDLS; CDR2 reads YYNGEE. CDR3 residues: CASISTSGGTTSTDTQYF.

This clone was seen more than once but under ten times. The chain employs TRBV7-2 and TRBJ2-7; 12 bases are a match to TRBD2. The CDR3 has 17 residues. From germline, CDR1 is SGHTA and CDR2 FQGNSA. The V gene end was trimmed by 5 bases and the J gene end by 2 bases; junction bases not matched to a gene: 10. The CDR3 protein is CASSVGGTSGLPYEQYF. The CDR3 DNA follows: TGTGCCAGCAGCGTAGGCGGGACTAGCGGGCTTCCCTACGAGCAGTACTTC.

V usage is TRBV7-2 and J usage is TRBJ2-5; 8 bases are shared with TRBD1. J was trimmed by 3 bases and V by 2 bases; bases with no gene match: 8. The CDR3 runs 16 residues. Germline loops: CDR1 SGHTA, CDR2 FQGNSA. CDR3 sequence: CASSLYYGTGEETQYF. In nucleotides, the CDR3 is TGTGCCAGCAGCTTATATTACGGGACAGGTGAAGAGACCCAGTACTTC.

The V gene is TRBV2, the J gene TRBJ1-2; D remains unclear. Trimming shortened V by 8 bases and J by 4 bases, and 17 bases separated the two germline ends. Germline V gives CDR1 SNHLY, CDR2 FYNNEI. The CDR3 covers 14 residues. The DNA for the CDR3 is TGTGCCAGCTCCTCACAACCCGCCCTCTATGGCTACACCTTC. Translation gives CASSSQPALYGYTF. Full variable domain (outside the CDR3, taken from reference TRBV2 and TRBJ1-2): EPEVTQTPSHQVTQMGQEVILRCVPISNHLYFYWYRQILGQKVEFLVSFYNNEISEKSEIFDDQFSVERPDGSNFTLKIRSTKLEDSAMYFCASSSQPALYGYTFGSGTRLTVV.

The chain has TRBV9 and TRBJ2-5, with 10 bases that match TRBD2. Germline CDR1 SGDLS, CDR2 YYNGEE. The V and J ends lost 0 bases and 1 base, in that order; junction bases with no gene match: 6. This CDR3 region has 17 residues. The CDR3 here is CASSVGGASGGQETQYF. Written as DNA, the CDR3 is TGTGCCAGCAGCGTAGGAGGGGCTAGCGGGGGCCAAGAGACCCAGTACTTC.

This clone was recorded a few times. The chain combines TRBV9 with TRBJ2-3; TRBD1 matches 7 bases. The CDR3 sequence is 19 residues long. V dropped 2 bases and J dropped 6; count of bases not matched to a gene: 21. Germline assignment: CDR1 SGDLS and CDR2 YYNGEE. CDR3 coding DNA: TGTGCCAGCAGCGTGGGACAGACTTGGCCAAAATGGGGTGGGGATACGCAGTATTTT. Translation: CASSVGQTWPKWGGDTQYF.

Concerning this clone: One junction end does not reproduce the germline sequence, and a read error may be involved. This chain links TRBV20-1 with TRBJ1-6; 9 bases match TRBD1. In germline, CDR1 is DFQATT, CDR2 SNEGSKA (reference sequence). This CDR3 comprises 11 residues. The chain's CDR3 is CSARRRTGALF. CDR3 DNA: TGCAGTGCTAGGCGTAGGACAGGGGCCCTCTTT.

The chain recombines TRBV9 with TRBJ2-4; 7 nucleotides match TRBD1. V lost 3 bases and J lost 9; bases outside the gene matches: 9. Germline values: CDR1 SGDLS, CDR2 YYNGEE. The CDR3 runs 14 residues. CDR3 bases: TGTGCCAGCAGCGCAATGACAGGGAACGGCATTCAGTACTTC. Translated: CASSAMTGNGIQYF.

The rearrangement links TRBV18 to TRBJ1-1; 7 nucleotides agree with TRBD1. Per germline, CDR1 KGHSH and CDR2 LQKENI. J gave up 3 bases and V 3 bases, and 4 bases lay outside the gene matches. This CDR3 comprises 14 residues. The CDR3 region has the DNA TGTGCCAGCTCACCGGACAGGCAATACACTGAAGCTTTCTTT. Protein sequence: CASSPDRQYTEAFF.

The chain has TRBV25-1 and TRBJ1-2, with D unclear. This CDR3 spans 12 amino acids. Deletions cut 4 bases from V and 0 bases from J, with 3 bases between. Germline V lookup: CDR1 MGHDK, CDR2 SYGVNS. The DNA for the CDR3 is TGTGCCAGCAGTGGAGCTAACTATGGCTACACCTTC. Translated, it gives CASSGANYGYTF.